The 28 T cell receptor beta chains listed next were all sequenced from one sample in a study of cytomegalovirus exposure and HLA in healthy donors. Primers: 60 Vbeta forward and 13 Jbeta reverse. Assay used: immunoSEQ multiplex PCR; TCRdb lists only in-frame clones, some missing. The table has about 87,000 clones, 70% to 85% seen once. The sample consisted of PBMCs. The origin of the receptors is a man aged 30 to 39 in good health and CMV-seropositive.

The V call is TRBV12-5, the J call TRBJ1-1; TRBD1 matches 9 bases. The CDR3 sequence is 14 residues long. V dropped 7 bases and J dropped 3; count of bases not matched to a gene: 6. Germline CDR1 and CDR2: LGHNT and FRNRAP. The CDR3 region has the DNA TGTGCTAGTGCCTACCGACAGGGGGACACTGAAGCTTTCTTT. Its protein is CASAYRQGDTEAFF.

The J gene is TRBJ2-4, the V gene TRBV5-4; TRBD1 aligns across 7 bases. The V gene end was trimmed by 5 bases and the J gene end by 6 bases; junction bases not matched to a gene: 14. There are 16 residues in the CDR3. Germline V lookup: CDR1 SGHNT, CDR2 YYREEE (reference sequence). CDR3 bases: TGTGCCAGCAGGCCAGACAGGGACCCTCCCCCAAACATTCAGTACTTC. Residues: CASRPDRDPPPNIQYF.

The V gene is TRBV7-8, the J gene TRBJ1-2; 7 positions agree with TRBD1. Per the germline V gene, CDR1 is SGHVS and CDR2 is FQNEAQ. J gave up 4 bases and V 5 bases, and 1 base lay outside the gene matches. This CDR3 comprises 12 residues. CDR3 residues: CASSRDSYGYTF. CDR3 coding DNA: TGTGCCAGCAGCAGGGACAGCTATGGCTACACCTTC.

This clone was counted once. The gene calls are TRBV7-2 and TRBJ1-1, with D perhaps TRBD1 (5 bases). V lost 7 bases to trimming and J lost 7 bases, with 19 bases between them. Germline CDR1 reads SGHTA; CDR2 reads FQGNSA. The CDR3 totals 14 residues. In nucleotides, the CDR3 is TGTGCCAGCAACTTGGGGGGTCCCCGTTTTGAAGCTTTCTTT. Translated: CASNLGGPRFEAFF.

The V gene is TRBV6-4, the J gene TRBJ1-2; D remains unclear. The CDR3 spans 15 residues. Trimming shortened V by 6 bases and J by 5 bases, and 19 bases separated the two germline ends. CDR1 MRHNA and CDR2 SNTAGT come from the germline V gene. This CDR3 reads CASRTPKNPRYGYTF. The CDR3 DNA reads as TGTGCCAGCAGGACTCCGAAGAATCCTAGATATGGCTACACCTTC.

This clone appeared a few times. The chain couples TRBV9 to TRBJ1-2, with 8 bases identical to TRBD1. Looked up from germline, CDR1 is SGDLS and CDR2 is YYNGEE. With 2 bases clipped from V and 4 bases from J, the junction kept 7 bases outside the gene matches. This CDR3 has 15 amino acids. The CDR3 DNA sequence: TGTGCCAGCAGCGTTAAGCCAGGGGGCTTCTATGGCTACACCTTC. Protein: CASSVKPGGFYGYTF.

The chain carries TRBV11-1 and TRBJ1-1; 8 positions agree with TRBD1. Trimming cost V 3 bases and J 2 bases; bases outside gene matches: 5. The CDR3 loop spans 15 amino acids. CDR1 and CDR2 from the germline V gene are SGHAT and FQDESV (reference sequence). CDR3 sequence (DNA): TGTGCCAGCAGCTTTGGGACAGGAAGAAACACTGAAGCTTTCTTT. It translates to CASSFGTGRNTEAFF.

The rearrangement joins TRBV5-1 to TRBJ2-5, with 8 bases that match TRBD1. CDR3 length: 14 amino acids. V gave up 3 bases and J gave up 3 bases; unmatched junction bases: 4. CDR1 and CDR2 from the germline V gene are SGHRS and YFSETQ. Here the CDR3 reads CASSWKTGEETQYF. In nucleotides, the CDR3 is TGCGCCAGCAGCTGGAAGACAGGGGAAGAGACCCAGTACTTC.

The V call is TRBV27, the J call TRBJ1-4, with TRBD1 matching 7 bases. This CDR3 contains 15 residues. Germline values: CDR1 MNHEY, CDR2 SMNVEV (reference sequence). The V and J ends lost 6 bases and 4 bases, in that order; junction bases with no gene match: 8. The CDR3 region is CASRGPTGSNEKLFF. CDR3 nucleotides: TGTGCCAGCAGAGGTCCGACAGGGAGTAATGAAAAACTGTTTTTT.

V and J are TRBV6-5 and TRBJ2-3, with D unresolved. Germline loops: CDR1 MNHEY, CDR2 SVGAGI. The CDR3 has 12 amino acids. The ends were cut back, 4 bases at V and 1 base at J, with 3 bases in the middle. The CDR3 here is CASSSGTDTQYF. The CDR3 nucleotides are TGTGCCAGCAGTTCAGGCACAGATACGCAGTATTTT.

The rearrangement uses TRBV7-2 and TRBJ2-7, with D unresolved. V shed 4 bases and J shed 2 bases, with 12 bases lying between them. CDR3 length: 14 residues. The germline gives CDR1 SGHTA, CDR2 FQGNSA. The CDR3 region has the DNA TGTGCCAGCAGCTATGGCCAGTCGACCTACGAGCAGTACTTC. Protein: CASSYGQSTYEQYF.

The chain combines TRBV10-3 with TRBJ2-3; D is ambiguous. V was pared by 4 bases and J by 2 bases, with 7 bases between. This CDR3 region has 13 residues. Germline V CDR1 and CDR2: ENHRY, SYGVKD. The CDR3 DNA reads as TGTGCCATCAGTGTACGGGTCACAGATACGCAGTATTTT. This codes for CAISVRVTDTQYF.

The V and J genes are TRBV7-9 and TRBJ1-4; D gene unclear. There are 14 residues in the CDR3. Deletions cut 3 bases from V and 7 bases from J, with 12 bases between. Germline CDR1 is SEHNR and CDR2 is FQNEAQ (reference sequence). CDR3 amino acids: CASSLKGSSEKLFF. The CDR3 bases are TGTGCCAGCAGCTTGAAAGGGAGTAGTGAAAAACTGTTTTTT.

The table lists this clone with a few counts. The sample carries other DNA sequences with the same CDR3. The chain uses TRBV5-1 and TRBJ1-4; D gene uncertain. The CDR3 length is 14 residues. Germline CDR1 and CDR2: SGHRS and YFSETQ. Trimming shortened V by 0 bases and J by 5 bases, and 8 bases separated the two germline ends. In nucleotides, the CDR3 is TGCGCCAGCAGCTTGGAGAGGGCGAATGAAAAACTGTTTTTT. Its translation is CASSLERANEKLFF.

This sequence joins TRBV6-1 and TRBJ1-2, with a possible D match to TRBD1 (5 bases). The germline V gene has CDR1 MNHNS and CDR2 SASEGT. The germline V and J ends were trimmed by 1 base and 8 bases, with 14 bases remaining between them. The CDR3 is made up of 14 amino acids. CDR3 nucleotides: TGTGCCAGCAGTGAAGAAAGGGCAGGGAAAGGCTACACCTTC. Translating it yields CASSEERAGKGYTF.

The chain combines TRBV6-5 with TRBJ2-2, with TRBD1 identical over 7 bases. The germline CDR1 and CDR2 sequences are MNHEY and SVGAGI. V was pared by 9 bases and J by 8 bases, with 9 bases of the junction left unmatched. This CDR3 is 13 amino acids long. The CDR3 DNA sequence: TGTGCCAGTTTAGAAGGGGGCGTGGGGGAGCTGTTTTTT. As protein: CASLEGGVGELFF.

The chain links TRBV19 to TRBJ1-2; 8 bases match TRBD1. V gave up 1 base and J gave up 4 bases; unmatched junction bases: 5. Germline V lookup: CDR1 LNHDA, CDR2 SQIVND (reference sequence). This CDR3 spans 15 amino acids. The CDR3 spells CASSIGAGGAYGYTF. DNA of the CDR3: TGTGCCAGTAGTATAGGGGCAGGGGGCGCCTATGGCTACACCTTC.

This clone has a single count. V is TRBV27 and J is TRBJ2-2; the match to TRBD2 covers 7 bases. V lost 3 bases to trimming and J lost 3 bases; unmatched junction nucleotides: 1. Per germline, CDR1 MNHEY and CDR2 SMNVEV (reference sequence). This CDR3 is 14 amino acids long. The CDR3 DNA reads as TGTGCCAGCAGTTTGGGGGGGTACACCGGGGAGCTGTTTTTT. Its protein is CASSLGGYTGELFF.

Only a few counts were recorded for this clone. The chain combines TRBV30 with TRBJ2-2; D possibly corresponds to TRBD1 (6 bases). The germline gives CDR1 GTSNPN, CDR2 SVGIG (reference sequence). This CDR3 has 14 amino acids. Trimming pared 4 bases from V and 1 base from J, leaving 10 bases between. This chain's CDR3 is CAWIPGVNTGELFF. Here the CDR3 DNA reads TGTGCCTGGATCCCAGGGGTGAACACCGGGGAGCTGTTTTTT.

The J gene is TRBJ2-2, the V gene TRBV7-2, with 7 bases fitting TRBD1. CDR1 SGHTA and CDR2 FQGNSA come from the germline V gene. V trimming: 4 bases; J trimming: 3 bases; junction bases outside the gene matches: 5. This CDR3 is 15 amino acids long. CDR3 coding DNA: TGTGCCAGCAGCTCCCGGGACAGTTACACCGGGGAGCTGTTTTTT. Encoded protein: CASSSRDSYTGELFF.

CDR3 amino acids: CASSYSQARGNTIYF. The CDR3 DNA reads as TGTGCCAGCAGTTACTCACAGGCTCGTGGAAACACCATATATTTT. The chain employs TRBV6-5 and TRBJ1-3; a possible D gene is TRBD1 (5 bases). The CDR3 has 15 amino acids. Deletions cut 0 bases from V and 3 bases from J, with 9 bases between. Germline loops: CDR1 MNHEY, CDR2 SVGAGI.

The rearrangement links TRBV27 to TRBJ2-7; 8 bases are a match to TRBD2. Trimming took 5 bases from V and 1 from J; bases not matched to a gene: 7. The CDR3 is made up of 15 amino acids. Germline CDR1 MNHEY, CDR2 SMNVEV (reference sequence). Here the CDR3 DNA reads TGTGCCAGCAGTCCCCGGGGGGGAAGGTCCTACGAGCAGTACTTC. This sequence encodes CASSPRGGRSYEQYF.

This sequence joins TRBV7-9 and TRBJ1-1, with D uncertain. V gave up 0 bases and J gave up 7 bases, with 12 bases separating them. CDR3 size: 14 residues. Germline values: CDR1 SEHNR, CDR2 FQNEAQ (reference sequence). The CDR3 DNA follows: TGTGCCAGCAGCTTAGCGTGGGAAGGGAGTGAAGCTTTCTTT. Protein: CASSLAWEGSEAFF.

This clone was seen once. The rearrangement joins TRBV25-1 to TRBJ2-5; the match to TRBD2 covers 7 bases. CDR3 length equals 16 residues. Germline CDR1 and CDR2: MGHDK and SYGVNS. Unmatched junction bases numbered 16, after V lost 1 base and J lost 11 bases. DNA for the CDR3: TGTGCCAGCAGTGAATCCCGGGGCGGGAGTGTCCGGGAGCAGTACTTC. Its protein product is CASSESRGGSVREQYF. The variable domain in full, with the rest retrieved from reference TRBV25-1 and TRBJ2-5, is EADIYQTPRYLVIGTGKKITLECSQTMGHDKMYWYQQDPGMELHLIHYSYGVNSTEKGDLSSESTVSRIRTEHFPLTLESARPSHTSQYLCASSESRGGSVREQYFGPGTRLLVL.

This clone was counted only a few times. The chain employs TRBV4-2 and TRBJ2-2; the match to TRBD1 covers 8 bases. Trimming cost V 4 bases and J 4 bases; bases outside gene matches: 11. The germline V gene encodes CDR1 LGHNA and CDR2 YNFKEQ. This CDR3 is 17 amino acids long. The CDR3 is CASSLQGANFVTGELFF. CDR3 sequence (DNA): TGTGCCAGCAGCCTCCAGGGGGCCAATTTTGTCACCGGGGAGCTGTTTTTT.

The chain has TRBV29-1 and TRBJ1-5, with D unresolved. Germline V gives CDR1 SQVTM, CDR2 ANQGSEA. The CDR3 runs to 13 residues. Trimming shortened V by 3 bases and J by 3 bases, and 9 bases separated the two germline ends. The CDR3, as DNA: TGCAGCGTTGAGGAGAGTATCAATCAGCCCCAGCATTTT. It encodes CSVEESINQPQHF.

CDR3 nucleotides: TGCAGCGTTTCAGGGGGTTTCGACGAGCAGTACTTC. Residues: CSVSGGFDEQYF. The chain has TRBV29-1 and TRBJ2-7; 7 nucleotides match TRBD1. Unmatched junction bases numbered 6, after V lost 5 bases and J lost 5 bases. CDR1 and CDR2 from the germline V gene are SQVTM and ANQGSEA. The CDR3 contains 12 residues.

This clone was recorded a few times. V and J are TRBV4-3 and TRBJ1-1, with D perhaps TRBD1 (5 bases). Trimming took off 0 bases at V and 7 bases at J, with 12 bases between the two ends. Germline V gene lookup returns CDR1 LGHNA and CDR2 YSLEER. The length of the CDR3 is 14 residues. The CDR3 protein is CASSQDMQGFEAFF. The CDR3 DNA reads TGCGCCAGCAGCCAAGATATGCAGGGCTTTGAAGCTTTCTTT.